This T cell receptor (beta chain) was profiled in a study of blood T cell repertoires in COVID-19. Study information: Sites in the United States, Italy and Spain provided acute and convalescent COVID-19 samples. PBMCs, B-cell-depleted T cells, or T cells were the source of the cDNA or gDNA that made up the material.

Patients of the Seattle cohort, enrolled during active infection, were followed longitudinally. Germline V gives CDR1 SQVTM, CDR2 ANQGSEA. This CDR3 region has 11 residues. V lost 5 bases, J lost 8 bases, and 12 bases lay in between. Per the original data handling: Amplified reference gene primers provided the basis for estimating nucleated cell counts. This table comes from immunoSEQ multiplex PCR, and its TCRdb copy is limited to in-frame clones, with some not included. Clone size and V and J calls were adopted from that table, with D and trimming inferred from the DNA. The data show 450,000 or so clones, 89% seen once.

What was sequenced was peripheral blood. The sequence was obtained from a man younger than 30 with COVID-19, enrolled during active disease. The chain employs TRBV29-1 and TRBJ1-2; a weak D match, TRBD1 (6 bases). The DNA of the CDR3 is TGCAGCGTTCGTTGGGGGCGCGGCTACACCTTC. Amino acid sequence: CSVRWGRGYTF.